This paragraph covers one TCR beta chain sequence. The sample originates from a study of shared clonotypes between healthy human individuals. The CDR3 sequence is 15 residues long. Trimming removed 5 bases at V and 4 bases at J, with 17 bases between. Germline V gene data show CDR1 as LNHDA and CDR2 as SQIVND (reference sequence). Assay: immunoSEQ multiplex PCR; the TCRdb copy retains only in-frame clones and omits some. The top ten clones hold more than 1.5% of a sample with 740,000 or so clones, 73% of them seen once. The sequence came from a woman in her 30s in good health. Sequencing was done on a sample of memory CD4+ T cells sorted from blood. The sample's subset: CD45RA-negative fraction. The chain couples TRBV19 to TRBJ1-2, with a possible D match to TRBD1 (6 bases). CDR3 amino acids: CASSSFGWDTYGYTF. The CDR3 DNA follows: TGTGCCAGTAGTTCTTTTGGTTGGGACACCTATGGCTACACCTTC. The variable domain in full, with the rest retrieved from reference TRBV19 and TRBJ1-2, is DGGITQSPKYLFRKEGQNVTLSCEQNLNHDAMYWYRQDPGQGLRLIYYSQIVNDFQKGDIAEGYSVSREKKESFPLTVTSAQKNPTAFYLCASSSFGWDTYGYTFGSGTRLTVV.